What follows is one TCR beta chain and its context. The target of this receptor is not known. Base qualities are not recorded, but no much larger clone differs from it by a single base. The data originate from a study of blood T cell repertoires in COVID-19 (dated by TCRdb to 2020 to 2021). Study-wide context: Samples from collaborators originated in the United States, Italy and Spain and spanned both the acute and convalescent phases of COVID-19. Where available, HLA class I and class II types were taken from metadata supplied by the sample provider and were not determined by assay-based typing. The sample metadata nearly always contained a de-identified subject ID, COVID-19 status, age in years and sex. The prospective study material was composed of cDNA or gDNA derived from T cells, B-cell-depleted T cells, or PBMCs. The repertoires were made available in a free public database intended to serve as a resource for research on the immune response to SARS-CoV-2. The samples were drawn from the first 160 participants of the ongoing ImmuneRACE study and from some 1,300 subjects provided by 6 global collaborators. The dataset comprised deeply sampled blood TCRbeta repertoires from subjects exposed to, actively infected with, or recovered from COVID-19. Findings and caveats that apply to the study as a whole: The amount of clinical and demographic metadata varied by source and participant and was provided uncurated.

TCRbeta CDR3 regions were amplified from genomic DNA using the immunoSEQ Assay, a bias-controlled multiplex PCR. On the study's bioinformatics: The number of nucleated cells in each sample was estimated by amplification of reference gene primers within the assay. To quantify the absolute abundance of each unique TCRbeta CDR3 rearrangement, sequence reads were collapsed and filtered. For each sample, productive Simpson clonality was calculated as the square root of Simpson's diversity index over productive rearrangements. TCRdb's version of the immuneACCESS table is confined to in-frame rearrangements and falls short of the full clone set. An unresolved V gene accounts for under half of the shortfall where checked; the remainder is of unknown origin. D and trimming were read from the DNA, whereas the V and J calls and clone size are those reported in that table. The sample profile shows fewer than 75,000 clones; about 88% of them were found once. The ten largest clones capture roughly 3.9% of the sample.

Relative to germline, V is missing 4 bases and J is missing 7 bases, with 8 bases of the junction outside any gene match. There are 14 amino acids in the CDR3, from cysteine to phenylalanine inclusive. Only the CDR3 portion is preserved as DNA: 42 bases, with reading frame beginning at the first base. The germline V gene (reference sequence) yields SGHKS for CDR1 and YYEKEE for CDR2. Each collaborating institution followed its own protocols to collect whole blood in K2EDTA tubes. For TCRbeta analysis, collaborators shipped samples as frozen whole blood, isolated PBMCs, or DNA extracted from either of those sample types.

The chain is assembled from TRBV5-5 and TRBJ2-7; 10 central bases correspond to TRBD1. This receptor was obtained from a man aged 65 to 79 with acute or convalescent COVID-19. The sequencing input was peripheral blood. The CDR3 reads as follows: CASSPRQGASEQYF. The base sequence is TGTGCCAGCAGCCCCAGACAGGGGGCTAGTGAGCAGTACTTC.